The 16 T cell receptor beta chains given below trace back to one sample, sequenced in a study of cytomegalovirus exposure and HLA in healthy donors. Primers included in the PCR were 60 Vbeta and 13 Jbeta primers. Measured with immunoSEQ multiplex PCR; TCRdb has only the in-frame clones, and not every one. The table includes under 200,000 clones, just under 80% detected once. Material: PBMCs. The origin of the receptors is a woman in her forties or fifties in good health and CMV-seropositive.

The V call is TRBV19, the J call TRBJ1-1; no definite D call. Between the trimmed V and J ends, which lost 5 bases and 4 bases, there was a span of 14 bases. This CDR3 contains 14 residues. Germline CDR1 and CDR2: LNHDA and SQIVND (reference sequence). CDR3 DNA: TGTGCCAGTAGTCCCCGGTCTCAAAGCACTGAAGCTTTCTTT. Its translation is CASSPRSQSTEAFF.

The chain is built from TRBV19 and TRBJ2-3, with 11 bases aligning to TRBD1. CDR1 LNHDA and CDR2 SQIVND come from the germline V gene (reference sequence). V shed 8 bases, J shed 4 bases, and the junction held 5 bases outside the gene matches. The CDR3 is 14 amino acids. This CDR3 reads CASLGTGGSDTQYF. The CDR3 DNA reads TGTGCCAGTCTTGGGACAGGGGGATCAGATACGCAGTATTTT.

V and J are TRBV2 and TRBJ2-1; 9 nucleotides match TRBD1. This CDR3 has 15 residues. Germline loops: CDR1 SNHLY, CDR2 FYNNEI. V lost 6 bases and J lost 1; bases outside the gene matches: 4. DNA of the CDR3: TGTGCCAGCAGCCATGACAGGGGGTCCTACAATGAGCAGTTCTTC. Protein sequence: CASSHDRGSYNEQFF.

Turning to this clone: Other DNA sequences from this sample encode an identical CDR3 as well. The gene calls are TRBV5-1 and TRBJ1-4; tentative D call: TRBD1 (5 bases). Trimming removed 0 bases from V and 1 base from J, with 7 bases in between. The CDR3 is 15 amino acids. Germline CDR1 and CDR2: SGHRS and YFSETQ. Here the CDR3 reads CASSLVGGTNEKLFF. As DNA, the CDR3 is TGCGCCAGCAGCTTGGTGGGGGGAACTAATGAAAAACTGTTTTTT.

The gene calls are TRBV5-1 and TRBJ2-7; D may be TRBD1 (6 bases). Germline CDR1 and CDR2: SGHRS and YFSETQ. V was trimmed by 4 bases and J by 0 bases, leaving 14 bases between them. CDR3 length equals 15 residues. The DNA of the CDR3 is TGCGCCAGCAGCCGATATCGGGACAACTCCTACGAGCAGTACTTC. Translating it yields CASSRYRDNSYEQYF.

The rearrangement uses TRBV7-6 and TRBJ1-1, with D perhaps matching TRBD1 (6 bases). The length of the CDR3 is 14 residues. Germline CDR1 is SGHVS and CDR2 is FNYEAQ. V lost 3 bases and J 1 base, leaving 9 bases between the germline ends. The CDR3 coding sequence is TGTGCCAGCAGCTTGTCCAGGGGGAACACTGAAGCTTTCTTT. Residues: CASSLSRGNTEAFF.

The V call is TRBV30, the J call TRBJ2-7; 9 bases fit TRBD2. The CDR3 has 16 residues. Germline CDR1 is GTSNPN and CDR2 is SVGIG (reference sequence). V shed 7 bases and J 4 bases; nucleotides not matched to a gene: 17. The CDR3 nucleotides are TGTGCCTCCCGAGGCCGGATGGCTAGCGGGACGTACGAGCAGTACTTC. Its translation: CASRGRMASGTYEQYF.

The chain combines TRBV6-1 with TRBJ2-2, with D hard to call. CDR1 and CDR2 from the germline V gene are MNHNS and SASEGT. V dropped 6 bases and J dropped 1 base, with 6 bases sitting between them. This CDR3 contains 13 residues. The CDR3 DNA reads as TGTGCCAGCAGAGTCGGGAACACCGGGGAGCTGTTTTTT. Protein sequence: CASRVGNTGELFF.

The CDR3 sequence is CASSRSGSGYNEQFF. CDR3 bases: TGTGCCAGCAGTCGTAGCGGGAGTGGGTACAATGAGCAGTTCTTC. This rearrangement joins TRBV4-2 to TRBJ2-1, with 9 bases identical to TRBD2. Germline V gives CDR1 LGHNA, CDR2 YNFKEQ. V shed 6 bases, J shed 4 bases, and the junction held 7 bases outside the gene matches. This CDR3 comprises 15 residues.

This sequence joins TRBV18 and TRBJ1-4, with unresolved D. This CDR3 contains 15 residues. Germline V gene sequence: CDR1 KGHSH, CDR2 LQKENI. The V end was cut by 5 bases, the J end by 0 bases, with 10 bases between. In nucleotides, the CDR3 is TGTGCCAGCTCATCCTACTCGGCAACTAATGAAAAACTGTTTTTT. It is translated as CASSSYSATNEKLFF. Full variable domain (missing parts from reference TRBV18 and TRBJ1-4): NAGVMQNPRHLVRRRGQEARLRCSPMKGHSHVYWYRQLPEEGLKFMVYLQKENIIDESGMPKERFSAEFPKEGPSILRIQQVVRGDSAAYFCASSSYSATNEKLFFGSGTQLSVL.

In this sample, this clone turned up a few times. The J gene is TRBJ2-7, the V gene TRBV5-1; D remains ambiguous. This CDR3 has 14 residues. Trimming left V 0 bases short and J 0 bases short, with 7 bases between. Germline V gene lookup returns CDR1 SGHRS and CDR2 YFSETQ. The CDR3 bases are TGCGCCAGCAGCTTGGTTAGCTCCTCCTACGAGCAGTACTTC. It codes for CASSLVSSSYEQYF.

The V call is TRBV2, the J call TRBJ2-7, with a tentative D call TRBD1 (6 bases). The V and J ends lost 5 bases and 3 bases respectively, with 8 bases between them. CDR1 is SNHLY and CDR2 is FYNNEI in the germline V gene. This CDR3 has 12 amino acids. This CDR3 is CASSPQGYEQYF. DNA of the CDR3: TGTGCCAGCAGTCCACAGGGCTACGAGCAGTACTTC.

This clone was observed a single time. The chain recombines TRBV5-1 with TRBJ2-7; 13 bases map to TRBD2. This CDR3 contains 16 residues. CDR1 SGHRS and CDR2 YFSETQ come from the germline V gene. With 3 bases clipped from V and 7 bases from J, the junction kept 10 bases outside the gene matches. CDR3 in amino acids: CASSSQLAGGPGEQYF. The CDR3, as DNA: TGCGCCAGCAGCTCTCAACTAGCGGGGGGGCCGGGGGAGCAGTACTTC.

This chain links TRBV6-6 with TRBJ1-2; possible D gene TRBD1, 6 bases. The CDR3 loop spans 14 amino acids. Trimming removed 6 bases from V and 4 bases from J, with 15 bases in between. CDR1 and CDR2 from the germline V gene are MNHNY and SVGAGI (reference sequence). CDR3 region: CASRIRGDLYGYTF. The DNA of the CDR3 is TGTGCCAGCAGGATCAGGGGAGACCTCTATGGCTACACCTTC.

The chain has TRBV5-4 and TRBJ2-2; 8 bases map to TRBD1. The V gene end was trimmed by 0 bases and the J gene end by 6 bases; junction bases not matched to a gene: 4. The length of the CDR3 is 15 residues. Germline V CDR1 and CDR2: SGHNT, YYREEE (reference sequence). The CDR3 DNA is TGTGCCAGCAGCTTGGTGGCAGGGGGCCCCGGGGAGCTGTTTTTT. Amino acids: CASSLVAGGPGELFF. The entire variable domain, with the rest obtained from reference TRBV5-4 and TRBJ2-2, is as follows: ETGVTQSPTHLIKTRGQQVTLRCSSQSGHNTVSWYQQALGQGPQFIFQYYREEENGRGNFPPRFSGLQFPNYSSELNVNALELDDSALYLCASSLVAGGPGELFFGEGSRLTVL.

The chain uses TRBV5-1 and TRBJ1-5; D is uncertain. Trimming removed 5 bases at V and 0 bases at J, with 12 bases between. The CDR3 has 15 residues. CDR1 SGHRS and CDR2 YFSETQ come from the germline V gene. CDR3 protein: CASRGGMDSNQPQHF. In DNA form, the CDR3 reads TGCGCCAGCAGAGGAGGCATGGATAGCAATCAGCCCCAGCATTTT. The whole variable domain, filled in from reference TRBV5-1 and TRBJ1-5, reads KAGVTQTPRYLIKTRGQQVTLSCSPISGHRSVSWYQQTPGQGLQFLFEYFSETQRNKGNFPGRFSGRQFSNSRSEMNVSTLELGDSALYLCASRGGMDSNQPQHFGDGTRLSIL.